This record covers a single T cell receptor (beta chain). Per the germline V gene, CDR1 is LNHNV and CDR2 is YYDKDF (reference sequence). The length of the CDR3 is 15 residues. V was pared by 1 base and J by 0 bases, with 7 bases between. The table came from immunoSEQ multiplex PCR; TCRdb's copy has only in-frame clones and leaves some out. This table holds some 190,000 clones, 91% found once. The data originate from a study of control samples from healthy donors and cancer patients. The sequence was collected from a man in his thirties or forties in good health. Sequencing used blood. V and J are TRBV15 and TRBJ1-5, with D possibly being TRBD1 (5 bases). This chain's CDR3 is CATSRGRGSNQPQHF. In DNA, the CDR3 is TGTGCCACCAGCAGAGGTAGGGGTAGCAATCAGCCCCAGCATTTT.